The 25 T cell receptor beta chains listed next were all sequenced from one sample in a study of cytomegalovirus exposure and HLA in healthy donors. PCR primers comprised 60 Vbeta and 13 Jbeta primers. Here immunoSEQ multiplex PCR was the method, and the copy in TCRdb shows in-frame clones only, minus some. The sample holds 140,000 to 150,000 clones. The specimen sequenced was PBMCs. The receptors stem from a male donor in good health and CMV-seronegative.

The CDR3 nucleotides are TGCGCCAGCAGCCAAGCCGACACCTCTGGGGCCAACGTCCTGACTTTC. Protein product: CASSQADTSGANVLTF. The genes are TRBV4-3 and TRBJ2-6; D is undetermined. The V gene's germline CDR1 is LGHNA and CDR2 YSLEER. CDR3 length equals 16 residues. The V end lost 1 base, the J end lost 0 bases, and 7 bases lay between the germline ends.

The chain is built from TRBV2 and TRBJ2-4, with TRBD1 identical over 10 bases. V shed 6 bases and J 0 bases; nucleotides not matched to a gene: 5. Germline V gives CDR1 SNHLY, CDR2 FYNNEI. This CDR3 spans 16 amino acids. Written as DNA, the CDR3 is TGTGCCAGCAGCGCGACAGGGGGCAAAGCCAAAAACATTCAGTACTTC. Protein product: CASSATGGKAKNIQYF. The variable domain in full, completed from reference TRBV2 and TRBJ2-4, reads EPEVTQTPSHQVTQMGQEVILRCVPISNHLYFYWYRQILGQKVEFLVSFYNNEISEKSEIFDDQFSVERPDGSNFTLKIRSTKLEDSAMYFCASSATGGKAKNIQYFGAGTRLSVL.

The chain is built from TRBV15 and TRBJ1-5, with 9 bases lining up with TRBD1. The CDR3 extends over 19 amino acids. Trimming at V came to 3 bases and at J to 4 bases, leaving 16 bases not matched to a gene. Germline-derived CDR1 and CDR2 are LNHNV and YYDKDF (reference sequence). CDR3 sequence reads: CATSSESTGGGRVNQPQHF. CDR3 nucleotide sequence: TGTGCCACCAGCAGCGAGTCAACAGGGGGCGGTAGGGTTAATCAGCCCCAGCATTTT.

The genes are TRBV6-6 and TRBJ2-5, with 7 bases aligning to TRBD1. V shed 6 bases, J shed 2 bases, and the junction held 9 bases outside the gene matches. Germline V gene lookup returns CDR1 MNHNY and CDR2 SVGAGI (reference sequence). This CDR3 region has 15 residues. The CDR3: CASRDGTATQETQYF. CDR3 sequence (DNA): TGTGCCAGCAGAGACGGGACAGCGACACAAGAGACCCAGTACTTC.

The chain links TRBV7-2 to TRBJ2-7, with a weak D call TRBD1 (5 bases). Trimming stripped 5 bases from V and 5 bases from J, with 10 bases between. Per the germline V gene, CDR1 is SGHTA and CDR2 is FQGNSA. CDR3 length equals 12 residues. CDR3 sequence (DNA): TGTGCCAGCAGCCCAGGGCACCACGAGCAGTACTTC. Protein: CASSPGHHEQYF.

V gene TRBV28 combines with J gene TRBJ1-2; 10 positions agree with TRBD1. CDR1 and CDR2 from the germline V gene are MDHEN and SYDVKM. Unmatched junction bases numbered 6, after V lost 4 bases and J lost 4 bases. The CDR3 loop spans 15 amino acids. This CDR3 is CASSSGTGVSYGYTF. In DNA, the CDR3 is TGTGCCAGCAGTTCTGGGACAGGGGTCAGCTATGGCTACACCTTC.

CDR3 protein: CASSLTGSNEQFF. CDR3 in DNA: TGTGCCAGCTCATTGACAGGGAGCAATGAGCAGTTCTTC. The chain is built from TRBV18 and TRBJ2-1; 7 nucleotides align to TRBD1. Trimming at V came to 5 bases and at J to 6 bases, leaving 4 bases not matched to a gene. Germline CDR1 and CDR2: KGHSH and LQKENI. The CDR3 covers 13 residues.

The rearrangement links TRBV19 to TRBJ1-1; a possible D gene is TRBD1 (6 bases). V lost 9 bases to trimming and J lost 4 bases, with 18 bases between them. From germline, CDR1 is LNHDA and CDR2 SQIVND (reference sequence). The CDR3 is 14 amino acids. The CDR3 DNA reads as TGTGCCAGCCTTACCGGCAGGGGATCCACTGAAGCTTTCTTT. Translated: CASLTGRGSTEAFF.

This chain joins TRBV6-6 and TRBJ2-7; TRBD1 matches at 11 bases. Germline V gene data show CDR1 as MNHNY and CDR2 as SVGAGI (reference sequence). The CDR3 sequence is 14 residues long. The V gene end was trimmed by 6 bases and the J gene end by 5 bases; junction bases not matched to a gene: 6. CDR3 sequence reads: CASRHRDRGNEQYF. For the CDR3, the DNA is TGTGCCAGCAGACACCGGGACAGGGGGAACGAGCAGTACTTC.

The V and J genes are TRBV7-3 and TRBJ2-1, with a possible D match to TRBD1 (6 bases). V lost 0 bases, J lost 10 bases, and 19 bases lay in between. This CDR3 has 16 amino acids. Germline V gene lookup returns CDR1 SGHTA and CDR2 FQGTGA. The CDR3 nucleotides are TGTGCCAGCAGCTTAACGGCGGATAGGCAGGGGTACGAGCAGTTCTTC. This gives the protein CASSLTADRQGYEQFF. Supplemented by reference TRBV7-3 and TRBJ2-1, the full variable domain reads GAGVSQTPSNKVTEKGKYVELRCDPISGHTALYWYRQSLGQGPEFLIYFQGTGAADDSGLPNDRFFAVRPEGSVSTLKIQRTERGDSAVYLCASSLTADRQGYEQFFGPGTRLTVL.

The rearrangement links TRBV9 to TRBJ2-3, with TRBD2 as a possible D gene (5 bases). Germline V gene sequence: CDR1 SGDLS, CDR2 YYNGEE. There are 16 residues in the CDR3. V lost 0 bases and J 4 bases, leaving 15 bases between the germline ends. CDR3 amino acids: CASSVEGGGGSDTQYF. DNA for the CDR3: TGTGCCAGCAGCGTAGAGGGCGGAGGTGGGTCAGATACGCAGTATTTT.

As regards this clone: The sample carries other DNA sequences with the same CDR3. The V gene is TRBV20-1, the J gene TRBJ2-3; D is unresolved. Germline assignment: CDR1 DFQATT and CDR2 SNEGSKA (reference sequence). The CDR3 is made up of 11 amino acids. V dropped 2 bases and J dropped 6 bases, with 6 bases sitting between them. CDR3 protein: CSARRADTQYF. In nucleotides, the CDR3 is TGCAGTGCTAGAAGAGCCGATACGCAGTATTTT.

The CDR3 bases are TGCGCCAGCAGCCCGGGGGAATCTGGGGCCAACGTCCTGACTTTC. It translates to CASSPGESGANVLTF. The chain carries TRBV5-1 and TRBJ2-6, with a tentative D call TRBD2 (6 bases). This CDR3 has 15 residues. CDR1 and CDR2 (germline): SGHRS, YFSETQ. V was trimmed by 4 bases and J by 1 base, leaving 9 bases between them.

The J gene is TRBJ2-7, the V gene TRBV4-3; perhaps TRBD1 as D (6 bases). This CDR3 comprises 14 residues. The germline CDR1 and CDR2 sequences are LGHNA and YSLEER. V was pared by 4 bases and J by 6 bases, with 16 bases between. CDR3 sequence (DNA): TGCGCCAGCAGCCGCGAAGTAACAGGGCCCGAGCAGTACTTC. Its protein is CASSREVTGPEQYF.

The J gene is TRBJ1-2, the V gene TRBV28; 7 bases map to TRBD1. V lost 10 bases, J lost 4 bases, and 9 bases stayed unmatched. From germline, CDR1 is MDHEN and CDR2 SYDVKM. This CDR3 spans 13 amino acids. The CDR3 DNA is TGTGCCACCTGCTCAGGGGGTGGCTATGGCTACACCTTC. This encodes CATCSGGGYGYTF.

This CDR3 reads CASSGRDSGNTIYF. As DNA, the CDR3 is TGTGCCAGCAGCGGACGGGACTCTGGAAACACCATATATTTT. The J gene is TRBJ1-3, the V gene TRBV9; D unresolved. Germline CDR1 and CDR2: SGDLS and YYNGEE. This CDR3 spans 14 amino acids. Trimming stripped 3 bases from V and 0 bases from J, with 7 bases between.

The chain recombines TRBV11-2 with TRBJ1-5, with D hard to call. CDR3 length: 15 residues. Germline assignment: CDR1 SGHAT and CDR2 FQNNGV. The V end was cut by 5 bases, the J end by 0 bases, with 11 bases between. The CDR3 reads CASSESVNSNQPQHF. CDR3 DNA: TGTGCCAGCAGCGAGTCGGTGAATAGCAATCAGCCCCAGCATTTT.

This chain uses TRBV13 with TRBJ2-7, with a tentative D call TRBD2 (6 bases). From germline, CDR1 is PRHDT and CDR2 FYEKMQ (reference sequence). This CDR3 is built from 14 residues. The V gene lost 5 bases and the J gene lost 1 base, with 12 bases spanning the gap. The CDR3 spells CASSRDSGSYEQYF. The CDR3 region has the DNA TGTGCCAGCAGCCGGGACTCCGGGTCCTACGAGCAGTACTTC.

This chain joins TRBV6-5 and TRBJ1-6, with 7 positions matching TRBD1. In germline, CDR1 is MNHEY, CDR2 SVGAGI. The CDR3 covers 13 residues. The J segment lost 7 bases and the V segment lost 6 bases, leaving 3 bases of the junction unmatched. CDR3 residues: CASREGQNSPLHF. The CDR3 nucleotides read TGTGCCAGCAGGGAGGGACAGAATTCACCCCTCCACTTT.

V gene TRBV19 combines with J gene TRBJ2-5, with TRBD2 matching over 7 bases. The CDR3 is 13 residues long. The V and J ends lost 6 bases and 1 base, in that order; junction bases with no gene match: 2. Germline lookup yields CDR1 LNHDA and CDR2 SQIVND (reference sequence). CDR3 residues: CASRKRGQETQYF. The CDR3 DNA reads as TGTGCCAGTAGGAAGCGGGGCCAAGAGACCCAGTACTTC.

The chain links TRBV7-8 to TRBJ2-7, with D perhaps TRBD1 (5 bases). Germline assignment: CDR1 SGHVS and CDR2 FQNEAQ. Trimming cost V 6 bases and J 3 bases, with 15 bases left between them. The CDR3 sequence is 14 residues long. CDR3: CASRLTEANYEQYF. DNA of the CDR3: TGTGCCAGCAGGCTGACAGAAGCTAACTACGAGCAGTACTTC.

The chain is built from TRBV19 and TRBJ1-2, with TRBD1 identical over 10 bases. The germline CDR1 and CDR2 sequences are LNHDA and SQIVND (reference sequence). Trimming took 6 bases from V and 8 from J; bases not matched to a gene: 6. The CDR3 runs 13 residues. The CDR3 bases are TGTGCCAGTAGGGTGGGACAGGGGTCAGGCTACACCTTC. Its translation is CASRVGQGSGYTF. The variable domain in full, with the rest retrieved from reference TRBV19 and TRBJ1-2, is DGGITQSPKYLFRKEGQNVTLSCEQNLNHDAMYWYRQDPGQGLRLIYYSQIVNDFQKGDIAEGYSVSREKKESFPLTVTSAQKNPTAFYLCASRVGQGSGYTFGSGTRLTVV.

The genes are TRBV7-9 and TRBJ2-2, with D possibly being TRBD2 (5 bases). The germline CDR1 and CDR2 sequences are SEHNR and FQNEAQ (reference sequence). Trimming shortened V by 3 bases and J by 6 bases, and 14 bases separated the two germline ends. This CDR3 spans 15 amino acids. CDR3 bases: TGTGCCAGCAGCTTCGGCTTGGTGGGAGCCGGGGAGCTGTTTTTT. Residues: CASSFGLVGAGELFF.

V and J are TRBV29-1 and TRBJ2-5; a possible D gene is TRBD1 (5 bases). CDR1 SQVTM and CDR2 ANQGSEA come from the germline V gene. This CDR3 contains 11 residues. The V gene lost 5 bases and the J gene lost 7 bases, with 11 bases spanning the gap. CDR3 in DNA: TGCAGCGTTAGGGGCTTGGGGACCCAGTACTTC. Translating it yields CSVRGLGTQYF.

The chain combines TRBV18 with TRBJ2-7; 8 bases line up with TRBD2. The V gene end was trimmed by 4 bases and the J gene end by 10 bases; junction bases not matched to a gene: 12. Per the germline V gene, CDR1 is KGHSH and CDR2 is LQKENI. The CDR3 sequence is 14 residues long. The CDR3 nucleotides are TGTGCCAGCTCACGAACCGGGACTAGGGGGTTACAGTACTTC. It yields the protein CASSRTGTRGLQYF.